This TCR beta chain was observed in a study of graft-versus-host responses after intestinal transplantation. Study-level findings and limits: Marrow from the recipient contained GvH clones, some of which had appeared first in ileum or blood.

This CDR3 has 12 amino acids. Germline lookup yields CDR1 SGDLS and CDR2 YYNGEE. Trimming took off 5 bases at V and 6 bases at J, with 10 bases between the two ends. Points on this clone: Its matching antigen is unknown.

TCRdb's table, derived via immunoSEQ multiplex PCR, lists solely in-frame clones and lacks some. Of some 77,000 clones listed, about 92% are singletons. This sequence was found in a human patient who received an intestinal transplant, so some T cells may come from the graft donor. The specimen comprised PBMCs, sampled 98 days after intestinal transplantation. V and J are TRBV9 and TRBJ2-3; weak D call: TRBD1 (6 bases). CDR3 sequence (DNA): TGTGCCAGCAGATCAGACAGGGATACGCAGTATTTT. Residues: CASRSDRDTQYF.